One sample yielded the 13 T cell receptor beta chains listed below, sequenced in a study of control samples from healthy donors and cancer patients. Produced via immunoSEQ multiplex PCR; TCRdb's table is partial and in-frame only. The sample contains about 94,000 clones, about nine tenths of which appear only once. Sequenced: blood. These receptors were obtained from a woman aged 18-29 years in good health.

This clone was seen only once. V and J are TRBV19 and TRBJ2-2; the D gene is possibly TRBD2 (5 bases). With 4 bases removed from V and 8 bases from J, the gap between germline ends came to 14 bases. Germline CDR1 and CDR2: LNHDA and SQIVND (reference sequence). This CDR3 contains 14 residues. The DNA of the CDR3 is TGTGCCAGTAGTAGGAGGACCAGGCGGGGGGAGCTGTTTTTT. Amino acids: CASSRRTRRGELFF.

V and J are TRBV19 and TRBJ2-1, with TRBD2 identical over 12 bases. The junction had 9 bases not matched to a gene; V was cut back by 3 bases and J by 0 bases. The CDR3 runs to 19 residues. From germline, CDR1 is LNHDA and CDR2 SQIVND (reference sequence). CDR3 region: CASSMVRLAGASSYNEQFF. CDR3 DNA sequence: TGTGCCAGTAGTATGGTTCGACTAGCGGGGGCGAGCTCCTACAATGAGCAGTTCTTC.

The chain carries TRBV12-3 or TRBV12-4 and TRBJ1-4; TRBD1 is a possible D gene (5 bases). The V end lost 5 bases, the J end lost 8 bases, and 9 bases lay between the germline ends. The CDR3 runs to 12 residues. The CDR3 region has the DNA TGTGCCAGCAGTCCAGGGCCCGAAAAACTGTTTTTT. Translation: CASSPGPEKLFF.

V usage is TRBV5-1 and J usage is TRBJ2-7; D remains unclear. The V gene lost 1 base and the J gene lost 1 base, with 6 bases spanning the gap. Germline V lookup: CDR1 SGHRS, CDR2 YFSETQ. The CDR3 spans 13 residues. The chain's CDR3 is CASSLRSSYEQYF. The CDR3, as DNA: TGCGCCAGCAGCTTGCGTAGTTCCTACGAGCAGTACTTC.

This sequence joins TRBV4-1 and TRBJ2-7; 14 bases are a match to TRBD2. Germline loops: CDR1 MGHRA, CDR2 YSYEKL. Trimming at V came to 0 bases and at J to 7 bases, leaving 17 bases not matched to a gene. This CDR3 has 20 residues. The CDR3 nucleotides read TGCGCCAGCAGCCAAGAGACCGGGACTAGCGGGGGTCCCCTCCTATGGGAGCAGTACTTC. Translating it yields CASSQETGTSGGPLLWEQYF.

This chain uses TRBV6-5 with TRBJ2-2, with 12 bases identical to TRBD2. Trimming cost V 7 bases and J 6 bases; bases outside gene matches: 6. The germline gives CDR1 MNHEY, CDR2 SVGAGI. The CDR3 length is 15 residues. The CDR3 spells CASKILAGGPGELFF. Here the CDR3 DNA reads TGTGCCAGCAAGATCCTAGCGGGGGGGCCCGGGGAGCTGTTTTTT.

The chain joins TRBV29-1 to TRBJ1-1; D is possibly TRBD1 (5 bases). The germline gives CDR1 SQVTM, CDR2 ANQGSEA. The CDR3 is 13 residues long. V dropped 1 base and J dropped 4 bases, with 10 bases sitting between them. CDR3 bases: TGCAGCGTTGAAGGGGGGTGGAGCACTGAAGCTTTCTTT. It translates to CSVEGGWSTEAFF.

This CDR3 is CASSNPFGGTYEQYF. For the CDR3, the DNA is TGTGCCAGTAGTAACCCCTTCGGAGGGACCTACGAGCAGTACTTC. This sequence joins TRBV19 and TRBJ2-7; tentative D call: TRBD2 (6 bases). Germline V gene sequence: CDR1 LNHDA, CDR2 SQIVND (reference sequence). V dropped 4 bases and J dropped 2 bases, with 15 bases sitting between them. The CDR3 totals 15 residues.

The chain combines TRBV6-6 with TRBJ1-1, with unresolved D. Germline assignment: CDR1 MNHNY and CDR2 SVGAGI (reference sequence). The CDR3 loop spans 11 amino acids. The V end was cut by 8 bases, the J end by 0 bases, with 4 bases between. CDR3 nucleotide sequence: TGTGCCAGCTTGGTGAACACTGAAGCTTTCTTT. It yields the protein CASLVNTEAFF.

This clone has a single count. This chain connects TRBV10-3 to TRBJ1-1, with 9 positions matching TRBD1. This CDR3 region has 18 residues. V lost 6 bases, J lost 0 bases, and 14 bases stayed unmatched. Germline values: CDR1 ENHRY, CDR2 SYGVKD. CDR3 protein: CAIRPVEDRGKMNTEAFF. The CDR3 DNA reads TGTGCCATCAGACCGGTCGAGGACAGGGGAAAGATGAACACTGAAGCTTTCTTT.

The rearrangement joins TRBV7-2 to TRBJ2-1; D unclear. V was cut by 3 bases and J by 5 bases, with 17 bases left in between. Per germline, CDR1 SGHTA and CDR2 FQGNSA. CDR3 length: 16 amino acids. The CDR3 here is CASSFPPHGLDNEQFF. The CDR3 nucleotides read TGTGCCAGCAGCTTCCCCCCGCACGGCCTTGACAATGAGCAGTTCTTC.

The rearrangement uses TRBV4-2 and TRBJ2-3, with D perhaps matching TRBD1 (5 bases). Germline CDR1 LGHNA, CDR2 YNFKEQ. The CDR3 extends over 15 amino acids. V lost 0 bases and J 1 base, leaving 8 bases between the germline ends. CDR3 amino acids: CASSQEGDRTDTQYF. Here the CDR3 DNA reads TGTGCCAGCAGCCAAGAAGGGGATCGCACAGATACGCAGTATTTT.

The rearrangement uses TRBV6-5 and TRBJ2-3, with D unclear. The CDR3 spans 14 residues. V gave up 5 bases and J gave up 2 bases, with 11 bases separating them. CDR1 and CDR2 from the germline V gene are MNHEY and SVGAGI. CDR3 region: CASSSTQYTDTQYF. CDR3 DNA: TGTGCCAGCAGTAGCACTCAATACACAGATACGCAGTATTTT.